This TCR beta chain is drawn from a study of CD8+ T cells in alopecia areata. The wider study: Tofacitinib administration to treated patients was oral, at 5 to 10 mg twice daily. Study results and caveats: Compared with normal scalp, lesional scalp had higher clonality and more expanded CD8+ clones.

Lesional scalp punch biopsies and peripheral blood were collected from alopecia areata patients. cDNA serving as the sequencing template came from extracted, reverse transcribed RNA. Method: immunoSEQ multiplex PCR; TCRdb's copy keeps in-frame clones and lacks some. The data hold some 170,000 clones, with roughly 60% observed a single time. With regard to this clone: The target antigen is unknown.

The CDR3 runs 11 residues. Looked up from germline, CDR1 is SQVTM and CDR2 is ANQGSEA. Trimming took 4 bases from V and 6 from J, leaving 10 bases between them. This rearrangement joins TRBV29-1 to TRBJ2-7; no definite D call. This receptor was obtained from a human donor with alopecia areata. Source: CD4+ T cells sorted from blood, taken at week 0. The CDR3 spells CSVGADSEQYF. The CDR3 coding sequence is TGCAGCGTTGGGGCGGATTCCGAGCAGTACTTC.